A selection of T cell receptor beta chains follows, all from one sample in a study of blood T cell repertoires in COVID-19. Only in-frame clones appear in the TCRdb table, and some are missing; sequencing was by immunoSEQ multiplex PCR. The sample contains roughly 250,000 clones, 81% of which appear only once. Sequencing was performed on peripheral blood. These TCRs come from a woman aged 55-70 years with active or convalescent COVID-19. Each CDR3 is given with its conserved first and last residue. A D gene is named only where the DNA matches it firmly. Size is omitted from some rows. Given values are once, few, many or a class for expanded clones.

D: TRBD1; J: TRBJ2-5; size: -; V: TRBV18; CDR3: CASSPATGGSQETQYF; DNA: TGTGCCAGCTCACCAGCCACAGGGGGTAGTCAAGAGACCCAGTACTTC
D: -; J: TRBJ2-1; size: -; V: TRBV6-5; CDR3: CASSYSKQKGVNEQFF; DNA: TGTGCCAGCAGTTACTCGAAACAGAAGGGGGTGAATGAGCAGTTCTTC
D: TRBD1; J: TRBJ1-4; size: -; V: TRBV2; CDR3: CASSESRTGAGNEKLFF; DNA: TGTGCCAGCAGTGAATCAAGGACAGGGGCGGGGAATGAAAAACTGTTTTTT
D: TRBD2; J: TRBJ2-1; size: -; V: TRBV20-1; CDR3: CSASWSGGAYNEQFF; DNA: TGCAGTGCTAGTTGGAGCGGGGGGGCGTACAATGAGCAGTTCTTC
D: TRBD2; J: TRBJ2-2; size: -; V: TRBV10-3; CDR3: CAIGGTGGSDANTGELFF; DNA: TGTGCCATCGGAGGGACTGGCGGGAGTGACGCGAACACCGGGGAGCTGTTTTTT
D: TRBD1; J: TRBJ2-2; size: -; V: TRBV18; CDR3: CASSRSTGTGTGPNTGELFF; DNA: TGTGCCAGCTCACGCTCTACAGGGACAGGAACTGGTCCCAACACCGGGGAGCTGTTTTTT
D: TRBD2; J: TRBJ2-7; size: -; V: TRBV28; CDR3: CASSRASGGPPYEQYF; DNA: TGTGCCAGCAGTCGAGCTAGCGGGGGGCCTCCCTACGAGCAGTACTTC
D: -; J: TRBJ1-3; size: -; V: TRBV3-1/TRBV3-2; CDR3: CASSLNPGSGNTIYF; DNA: TGTGCCAGCAGCCTGAATCCGGGCTCTGGAAACACCATATATTTT
D: TRBD1; J: TRBJ2-6; size: -; V: TRBV30; CDR3: CAWSPISGGLSGANVLTF; DNA: TGTGCCTGGAGTCCTATTTCAGGGGGCCTGAGTGGGGCCAACGTCCTGACTTTC
D: TRBD1; J: TRBJ1-1; size: -; V: TRBV18; CDR3: CASSTGTGALNTEAFF; DNA: TGTGCCAGCTCTACCGGGACAGGCGCTTTGAACACTGAAGCTTTCTTT
D: -; J: TRBJ2-7; size: -; V: TRBV6-6; CDR3: CATTVGVPYEQYF; DNA: TGTGCCACCACAGTAGGGGTCCCCTACGAGCAGTACTTC
D: -; J: TRBJ2-5; size: once; V: TRBV7-9; CDR3: CASRGYQETQYF; DNA: TGTGCCAGCCGGGGGTACCAAGAGACCCAGTACTTC
D: -; J: TRBJ1-1; size: few; V: TRBV5-1; CDR3: CASSLSSRATEAFF; DNA: TGCGCCAGCAGCTTGTCTTCCAGGGCCACTGAAGCTTTCTTT
D: TRBD1; J: TRBJ2-2; size: -; V: TRBV5-1; CDR3: CASSWTGASGELFF; DNA: TGCGCCAGCAGCTGGACAGGGGCTAGCGGGGAGCTGTTTTTT
D: TRBD2; J: TRBJ2-3; size: -; V: TRBV7-2; CDR3: CASSLELAVPDTQYF; DNA: TGTGCCAGCAGCTTAGAGCTAGCGGTGCCAGATACGCAGTATTTT
D: -; J: TRBJ2-1; size: -; V: TRBV7-8; CDR3: CASSLGGGRGNEQFF; DNA: TGTGCCAGCAGCTTAGGCGGGGGCCGGGGTAATGAGCAGTTCTTC
D: TRBD2; J: TRBJ2-7; size: few; V: TRBV5-4; CDR3: CASSISGGAHEQYF; DNA: TGTGCCAGCAGCATCAGCGGGGGGGCGCACGAGCAGTACTTC
D: TRBD1; J: TRBJ1-1; size: -; V: TRBV19; CDR3: CASSMDRVNTEAFF; DNA: TGTGCCAGTAGTATGGACAGGGTGAACACTGAAGCTTTCTTT